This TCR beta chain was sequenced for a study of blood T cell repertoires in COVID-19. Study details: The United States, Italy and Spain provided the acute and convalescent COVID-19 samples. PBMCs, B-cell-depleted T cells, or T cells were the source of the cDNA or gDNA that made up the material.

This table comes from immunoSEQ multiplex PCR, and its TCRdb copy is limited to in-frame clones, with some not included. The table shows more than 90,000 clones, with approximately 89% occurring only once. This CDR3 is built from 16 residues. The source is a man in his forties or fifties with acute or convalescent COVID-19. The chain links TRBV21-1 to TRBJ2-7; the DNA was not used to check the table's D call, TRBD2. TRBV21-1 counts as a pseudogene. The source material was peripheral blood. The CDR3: CASSKRGGGGSHEQYF. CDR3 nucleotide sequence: TGTGCCAGCAGCAAGCGGGGGGGAGGCGGTAGCCACGAGCAGTACTTC.